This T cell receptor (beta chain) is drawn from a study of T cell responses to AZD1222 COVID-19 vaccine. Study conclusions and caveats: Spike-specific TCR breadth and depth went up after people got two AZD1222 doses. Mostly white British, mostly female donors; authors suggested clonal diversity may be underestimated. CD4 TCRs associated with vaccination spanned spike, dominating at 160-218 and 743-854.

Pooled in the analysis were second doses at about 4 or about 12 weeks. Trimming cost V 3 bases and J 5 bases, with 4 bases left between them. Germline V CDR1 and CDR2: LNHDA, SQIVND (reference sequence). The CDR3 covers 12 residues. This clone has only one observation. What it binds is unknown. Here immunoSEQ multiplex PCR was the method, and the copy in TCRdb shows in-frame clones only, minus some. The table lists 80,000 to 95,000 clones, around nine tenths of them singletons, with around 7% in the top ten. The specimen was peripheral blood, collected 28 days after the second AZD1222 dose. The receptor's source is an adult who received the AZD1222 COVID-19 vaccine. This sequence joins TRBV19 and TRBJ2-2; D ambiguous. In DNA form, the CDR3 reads TGTGCCAGTAGTATGTATACCGGGGAGCTGTTTTTT. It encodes CASSMYTGELFF.